A selection of T cell receptor beta chains follows, all from one sample in a study of blood T cell repertoires in COVID-19. Data came from immunoSEQ multiplex PCR; TCRdb stores just in-frame clones and leaves some out. Here the sample spans 100,000 to 120,000 clones, approximately 85% being singletons. The source material was peripheral blood. These receptors were taken from a woman aged 60 to 75 with acute or convalescent COVID-19. The CDR3 runs from the conserved cysteine through the conserved F or W. The order of the fields is D gene, clone size, CDR3 length, V gene, J gene, CDR3 DNA, CDR3 protein. D genes are given only for firm matches. Part of the rows lack a size; the others show once, few, many or a class for expanded clones.

>-|-|13|TRBV2|TRBJ1-2
TGTGCCAGCAGTGAAGGGGCAAGCTATGGCTACACCTTC
CASSEGASYGYTF
>-|-|14|TRBV5-8|TRBJ2-3
TGTGCCAGCAGCTTGTCCCAGGGAAGAGATACGCAGTATTTT
CASSLSQGRDTQYF
>-|-|15|TRBV5-4|TRBJ2-7
TGTGCCAGCAGCTTATTCGGGGGAGTCGCCTACGAGCAGTACTTC
CASSLFGGVAYEQYF
>TRBD2|-|17|TRBV7-2|TRBJ2-1
TGTGCCAGCAGCTTAAAGCTAGCGGGGGACTCCTACAATGAGCAGTTCTTC
CASSLKLAGDSYNEQFF
>-|-|15|TRBV23-1|TRBJ2-7
TGCGCCAGCAGTCAAGCCCTCAGGGGTACCTACGAGCAGTACTTC
CASSQALRGTYEQYF
>TRBD1|-|15|TRBV7-6|TRBJ1-6
TGTGCCAGCAGCTTAGCGACAGGGGAAAATTCACCCCTCCACTTT
CASSLATGENSPLHF
>-|-|13|TRBV14|TRBJ1-2
TGTGCCAGCAGCCAAGACAGGGGCTATGGCTACACCTTC
CASSQDRGYGYTF
>TRBD2|few|14|TRBV6-2/TRBV6-3|TRBJ2-3
TGTGCCAGCAGTTTAGGACTAGCCGTGGATACGCAGTATTTT
CASSLGLAVDTQYF
>TRBD1|-|15|TRBV27|TRBJ1-6
TGTGCCAGCAGTTTAGAAAACAGGGGTGATTCACCCCTCCACTTT
CASSLENRGDSPLHF
>TRBD1|-|15|TRBV6-5|TRBJ1-5
TGTGCCAGCAGTTACCGACAGGGGGCTTCGTGGCCCCAGCATTTT
CASSYRQGASWPQHF
>-|-|13|TRBV11-3|TRBJ2-7
TGTGCCAGCAGCTTATCCCCTGCCTACGAGCAGTACTTC
CASSLSPAYEQYF
>-|-|15|TRBV6-5|TRBJ2-5
TGTGCCAGCAGTCAATTGGGACTGAGCAAAGAGACCCAGTACTTC
CASSQLGLSKETQYF
>-|-|14|TRBV12-2|TRBJ1-1
TGTGCAAGTCGCCTCCTGGGGGGGCTGAGGAAAGCTTTCTTT
CASRLLGGLRKAFF
>-|-|15|TRBV7-2|TRBJ2-1
TGTGCCAGCAGCTTTCGAGGGCCACGAGGTGATGAGCAGTTCTTC
CASSFRGPRGDEQFF
>-|-|13|TRBV30|TRBJ1-1
TGTGCCTGGAGTTGGGGGGGGAACACTGAAGCTTTCTTT
CAWSWGGNTEAFF
>-|-|14|TRBV2|TRBJ2-3
TGTGCCAGCATGCTACAGCGGAACACAGATACGCAGTATTTT
CASMLQRNTDTQYF
>TRBD1|-|14|TRBV6-2/TRBV6-3|TRBJ1-2
TGTGCCAGCAGTCCCTGGACAGGGCATTATGGCTACACCTTC
CASSPWTGHYGYTF
>TRBD1|once|12|TRBV5-6|TRBJ1-3
TGTGCCAGCAGCGACCAGGACAGGGCCTTATATTTT
CASSDQDRALYF
>-|-|13|TRBV5-6|TRBJ2-7
TGTGCCAGCAGCTTGCCGACAGCCTACGAGCAGTACTTC
CASSLPTAYEQYF
>-|-|17|TRBV7-2|TRBJ2-4
TGTGCCAGCAGCTTAGCTGTAACCTCGAGAGCCAAAAACATTCAGTACTTC
CASSLAVTSRAKNIQYF
>-|-|15|TRBV9|TRBJ1-1
TGTGCCAGCAGCCGTGGCGACGGACTCGGAACTGAAGCTTTCTTT
CASSRGDGLGTEAFF
>-|once|18|TRBV10-3|TRBJ1-2
TGTGCCATCAGTGAGTCGACTATCCAACAGCTTTCTAACTATGGCTACACCTTC
CAISESTIQQLSNYGYTF
>-|-|15|TRBV5-6|TRBJ1-2
TGTGCCAGCACCTCTACCGGGCGAGGGAGGGTTGGCTACACCTTC
CASTSTGRGRVGYTF
>-|-|17|TRBV30|TRBJ2-7
TGTGCCTGGAGTTTAACTCCTTACCCAGGGACACCCTACGAGCAGTACTTC
CAWSLTPYPGTPYEQYF
>TRBD2|-|17|TRBV11-2|TRBJ2-2
TGTGCCAGCAGCTTGGGCTCAGCGGGGGCATACACCGGGGAGCTGTTTTTT
CASSLGSAGAYTGELFF
>-|-|13|TRBV7-9|TRBJ1-5
TGTGCCAGCAGCTTAACGGGGAATCAGCCCCAGCATTTT
CASSLTGNQPQHF
>-|-|18|TRBV24-1|TRBJ2-3
TGTGCCACCAGTGACTCCGGTACTAGCTCTACCCCCACAGATACGCAGTATTTT
CATSDSGTSSTPTDTQYF
>-|once|17|TRBV27|TRBJ2-1
TGTGCCAGCAGTTTGTCAGGGTGGGACATAACCGACAATGAGCAGTTCTTC
CASSLSGWDITDNEQFF
>TRBD1|-|17|TRBV5-6|TRBJ2-7
TGTGCCAGCAGCCACTGGGGACAGGGGGCTGGGTCCTACGAGCAGTACTTC
CASSHWGQGAGSYEQYF
>TRBD1|few|19|TRBV14|TRBJ2-1
TGTGCCAGCAGCCAAGTAACTGCAACCAGGGGGAGCTCCTACAATGAGCAGTTCTTC
CASSQVTATRGSSYNEQFF
>TRBD2|once|15|TRBV15|TRBJ2-3
TGTGCCACCAGCAGAGGACTAGCCGGGGGAGATACGCAGTATTTT
CATSRGLAGGDTQYF
>-|-|15|TRBV18|TRBJ1-1
TGTGCCACCCTCTCCCCGACAGCCATGAACACTGAAGCTTTCTTT
CATLSPTAMNTEAFF
>-|-|15|TRBV6-5|TRBJ1-1
TGTGCCAGCAGTTACTCCATTGGGCGTGGAACTGAAGCTTTCTTT
CASSYSIGRGTEAFF
>TRBD1|few|16|TRBV5-8|TRBJ2-6
TGTGCCAGCAGCGGGGGACAGCTCTCTGGGGCCAACGTCCTGACTTTC
CASSGGQLSGANVLTF
>-|-|12|TRBV25-1|TRBJ2-3
TGTGCCAGCAGGGGGGCTGCAGATACGCAGTATTTT
CASRGAADTQYF
>-|once|17|TRBV19|TRBJ1-5
TGTGCCAGTAGTTGGGGGATGGCCAGGGGACGCAATCAGCCCCAGCATTTT
CASSWGMARGRNQPQHF
>-|-|11|TRBV28|TRBJ2-7
TGTGCCAGCCAGGATTATTACGAGCAGTACTTC
CASQDYYEQYF
>TRBD1|-|14|TRBV7-6|TRBJ1-2
TGTGCCAGCAGCTTAGCGGTTACAGGGGATGGCTACACCTTC
CASSLAVTGDGYTF
>TRBD2|-|14|TRBV6-2/TRBV6-3|TRBJ2-3
TGTGCCAGCAGTTTGGGACTAGCGGCGAATACGCAGTATTTT
CASSLGLAANTQYF
>-|-|14|TRBV27|TRBJ2-1
TGTGCCAGCAGCGGGATGAGCTCCTACAATGAGCAGTTCTTC
CASSGMSSYNEQFF
>-|-|14|TRBV4-3|TRBJ1-2
TGCGCCAGCAGCCAGGGCCCTCTTGGATATGGCTACACCTTC
CASSQGPLGYGYTF
>TRBD1|few|15|TRBV2|TRBJ1-6
TGTGCCAGCAGGCTCGGACAGGGAACGAATTCACCCCTCCACTTT
CASRLGQGTNSPLHF
>TRBD1|-|13|TRBV7-2|TRBJ1-5
TGTGCCAGCAGCCCACAGGGGGATCAGCCCCAGCATTTT
CASSPQGDQPQHF
>-|-|13|TRBV19|TRBJ1-1
TGTGCCAGTAGTATGACACGGAACACTGAAGCTTTCTTT
CASSMTRNTEAFF
>-|-|17|TRBV5-4|TRBJ1-6
TGTGCCAGCAGCTTGTTTGTTAACAGTAGAAGTTTAGGACCCCTCCACTTT
CASSLFVNSRSLGPLHF
>-|few|15|TRBV27|TRBJ2-3
TGTGCCAGCAGTTCCTCTTGGAGCGGTTCAGATACGCAGTATTTT
CASSSSWSGSDTQYF
>-|-|15|TRBV10-3|TRBJ1-2
TGTGCCATCAGAAATGGTGGGGGGTCTAACTATGGCTACACCTTC
CAIRNGGGSNYGYTF
>-|-|13|TRBV3-1/TRBV3-2|TRBJ1-2
TGTGCCAGTACGAGCCTAGCTAACTATGGCTACACCTTC
CASTSLANYGYTF
>-|few|14|TRBV2|TRBJ2-5
TGTGCCAGCGGAATGACTAGGACCCAAGAGACCCAGTACTTC
CASGMTRTQETQYF
>TRBD2|-|15|TRBV7-3|TRBJ2-1
TGTGCCAGCAGCTTATACCTAGCGGGGGCCCCCGAGCAGTTCTTC
CASSLYLAGAPEQFF
>-|-|11|TRBV30|TRBJ2-1
TGTGCCTGGAGCTTCTACAATGAGCAGTTCTTC
CAWSFYNEQFF
>TRBD2|-|14|TRBV28|TRBJ2-3
TGTGCCAGCAGTTCGGGACTAGTTCCAGATACGCAGTATTTT
CASSSGLVPDTQYF
>-|-|13|TRBV30|TRBJ1-6
TGTGCCTGGGCATCGGTCCAGGATTCACCCCTCCACTTT
CAWASVQDSPLHF
>-|-|15|TRBV15|TRBJ2-5
TGTGCCTCCCAGCTCCGGGACAACTTGGAAGAGACCCAGTACTTC
CASQLRDNLEETQYF
>-|-|11|TRBV28|TRBJ1-2
TGTGCCAGCAGTTTTCATTATGGCTACACCTTC
CASSFHYGYTF
>TRBD2|-|14|TRBV10-3|TRBJ2-3
TGTGCCATCAGTGAGTCGGCGGGGGCAGATACGCAGTATTTT
CAISESAGADTQYF
>TRBD2|-|15|TRBV19|TRBJ2-2
TGTGCCAGTAGGGCGGGGCGGGGGAGCACCGGGGAGCTGTTTTTT
CASRAGRGSTGELFF